This T cell receptor (beta chain) comes out of a study of shared clonotypes between healthy human individuals. Study-wide background: The cohort had two women and three men, ages 18 to 49.

This clone occurred a few times. Its specificity is not known. Caucasian adults living in Nashville, Tennessee, provided all samples. Study-level results: Rarefaction curves obtained for sorted subsets showed sequencing incomplete despite large depth. The expectation was that sequencing depth would affect clonotype sharing among donors.

Some clones are missing from TCRdb's copy, which holds only in-frame ones; the method was immunoSEQ multiplex PCR. Here the sample spans approximately 2.5 million clones, approximately 92% being singletons. Looked up from germline, CDR1 is LGHNA and CDR2 is YSLEER. V lost 0 bases and J lost 4; bases outside the gene matches: 19. This CDR3 spans 21 amino acids. This receptor was identified in a man younger than 30 in good health. Sequencing was done on a sample of naive CD4+ T cells sorted from blood. This sample's subset: CD45RA+ positively selected. The chain couples TRBV4-3 to TRBJ2-7; 12 bases are shared with TRBD2. Written as DNA, the CDR3 is TGCGCCAGCAGCCAAGATCTACGGGGCTCTAGCGGGAGGGCCCTGGGATACGAGCAGTACTTC. Translating it yields CASSQDLRGSSGRALGYEQYF.